This T cell receptor beta chain stems from a study of PD-L1 blockade in urothelial cancer. Study findings and constraints: Lower than median blood TCR clonality before treatment predicted better survival. Tumor-associated TCR clones expanded more in blood at 3 weeks in patients with durable benefit.

About this clone itself: No antigen is known for it.

The data were produced by immunoSEQ multiplex PCR, yet TCRdb's version contains in-frame clones alone and is incomplete. The top ten hold 2% to 2.5% of the sample, which has around 82,000 clones, roughly 89% seen once. Time point in this sample: pretreatment peripheral blood. Sample numbers ranged from 1 to 8 per patient, encompassing pretreatment and on-treatment collections. The sample consisted of PBMCs, taken around atezolizumab (anti-PD-L1) treatment. This clonotype was sampled from a man in his sixties with urothelial cancer.

CDR3 protein: CASREDQQENTEAFF. The CDR3 DNA reads as TGTGCCAGCAGGGAAGATCAACAGGAGAACACTGAAGCTTTCTTT. V gene TRBV28 combines with J gene TRBJ1-1, with D perhaps TRBD1 (5 bases). CDR1 is MDHEN and CDR2 is SYDVKM in the germline V gene. The CDR3 sequence is 15 residues long. Trimming shortened V by 6 bases and J by 1 base, and 15 bases separated the two germline ends.